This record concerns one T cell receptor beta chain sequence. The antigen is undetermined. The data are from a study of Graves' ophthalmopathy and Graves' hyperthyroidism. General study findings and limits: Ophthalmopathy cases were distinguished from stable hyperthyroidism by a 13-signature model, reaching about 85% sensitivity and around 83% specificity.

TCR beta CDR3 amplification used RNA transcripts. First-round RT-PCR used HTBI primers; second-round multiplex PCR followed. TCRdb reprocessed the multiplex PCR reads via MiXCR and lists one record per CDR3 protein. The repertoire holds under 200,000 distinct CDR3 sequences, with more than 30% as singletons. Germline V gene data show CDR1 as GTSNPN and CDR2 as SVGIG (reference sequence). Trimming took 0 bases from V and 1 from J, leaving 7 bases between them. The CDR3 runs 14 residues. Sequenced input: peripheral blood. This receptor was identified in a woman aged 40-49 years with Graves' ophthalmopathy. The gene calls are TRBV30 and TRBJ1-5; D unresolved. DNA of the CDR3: TGTGCCTGGAGTGTACGCTGGAGCAATCAGCCCCAGCATTTT. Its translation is CAWSVRWSNQPQHF.